This T cell receptor beta chain is drawn from a study of blood T cell repertoires in COVID-19. About the research overall: Acute and convalescent COVID-19 samples came from the United States, Italy and Spain.

Deletions cut 5 bases from V and 3 bases from J, with 21 bases between. Germline CDR1 is SGHRS and CDR2 is YFSETQ. The CDR3 is made up of 17 amino acids. Profiled with immunoSEQ multiplex PCR; TCRdb holds only in-frame clones, not every one. Among about 63,000 clones, roughly four fifths were seen once, and the ten largest hold roughly an eighth. The specimen sequenced was peripheral blood. The TCR originated in a human donor in a cohort sampled during active COVID-19. This sequence joins TRBV5-1 and TRBJ2-1, with a tentative D call TRBD2 (6 bases). CDR3 residues: CASSEMTRGFNYNEQFF. The CDR3 DNA is TGCGCCAGCAGTGAGATGACCCGGGGGTTCAACTACAATGAGCAGTTCTTC. The variable domain in full, with the rest retrieved from reference TRBV5-1 and TRBJ2-1, is KAGVTQTPRYLIKTRGQQVTLSCSPISGHRSVSWYQQTPGQGLQFLFEYFSETQRNKGNFPGRFSGRQFSNSRSEMNVSTLELGDSALYLCASSEMTRGFNYNEQFFGPGTRLTVL.